This T cell receptor beta chain was obtained from a study of T cell repertoires in cytomegalovirus infection. Each CDR3 protein gets one entry after TCRdb re-called the reads with MiXCR. In the table there are more than 650,000 distinct CDR3 sequences, roughly a third of which are singletons. Study-wide points: People with CMV and the relevant HLA were identified by cumulative public TCR beta family frequency.

This clonotype occurred a few times. The antigen is undetermined. Trimming took 6 bases from V and 6 from J; bases not matched to a gene: 10. Germline CDR1 is LNHDA and CDR2 is SQIVND (reference sequence). This CDR3 has 15 residues. This clonotype originated in a human donor in good health (CMV status not recorded). Some clones in this sample may be carry-over from other donors' samples. The specimen was PBMCs. The chain is built from TRBV19 and TRBJ1-2; 10 bases match TRBD1. CDR3: CASRAYRDRGHGYTF. The CDR3 DNA sequence: TGTGCCAGTAGAGCCTACCGGGACAGGGGACATGGCTACACCTTC.